This T cell receptor beta chain was identified during a study of T cell responses to AZD1222 COVID-19 vaccine (dated by TCRdb to the early 2020s). In terms of the full investigation: A total of more than 230 trial participants underwent TCR sequencing, of whom some 200 had received two doses of AZD1222 and 26 had received two doses of the MenACWY control vaccine. Trial participants were enrolled by age into 18-55, 56-69 and 70-plus year subgroups, with approximately 160, 26 and 62 TCR-sequenced participants respectively.

According to the study, the label for this sample's time point signals: about 28 days (+/-7) after the second vaccine dose. Because spike-specific TCR depth and breadth did not differ between the two schedules, AZD1222 recipients who got a second dose at roughly 4 weeks were pooled with those who got a second dose at roughly 12 weeks. The vaccinee samples were drawn from two UK trials, COV001 and COV002, one of which was a single-blind randomized controlled phase 2/3 trial testing AZD1222 (ChAdOx1 nCoV-19) in healthy adults. Trial participant PBMC samples were collected at day 0 and day 28 after the second dose for TCRbeta chain sequencing. The CDR3 regions of human TCRbeta chains were analyzed by immunosequencing. On the study's bioinformatics: Repertoire TCRs were matched against a reference library of SARS-CoV-2-specific TCRs generated with the MIRA antigen-specificity platform. Breadth meant the fraction of unique TCRs that were SARS-CoV-2-associated, whereas depth meant the fraction of total T cells that were SARS-CoV-2-associated. Each spike-specific TCR was assigned to its reactive spike region and to a CD4 or CD8 class using the MIRA data. Log10-transformed breadth and depth values were compared by one-way ANOVA with Sidak's multiple comparisons tests. This is the immuneACCESS table as TCRdb keeps it, with only in-frame sequences that have V and J called. A part of the clones is gone; compared with another copy, unresolved V genes explain less than half, and the rest is unexplained. V, J and clone size derive from that table, while D and trimming were established from the DNA sequence. The table for this sample lists 110,000 to 150,000 clones; 88% of them were counted only once. The ten largest clones take up 3.1% of the sample.

This clone was observed a few times. It has no known antigen specificity. The input lacks base qualities; no much larger clone sits a single base away. As encoded in the germline V gene, CDR1 is LGHNA while CDR2 is YSLEER. The CDR3 holds 17 amino acids from the cysteine to the phenylalanine. Only the CDR3 region is kept as DNA, spanning 51 bases read in frame from base 1. V was cut back by 3 bases and J by 0 bases, leaving a gap of 12 bases between them. What the study reported, not specific to this receptor: A significant rise in spike-specific TCR breadth and depth was observed after two AZD1222 doses relative to day 0 and relative to MenACWY recipients. In the small 56-69-year group, the increase in depth fell short of significance, most likely because of low power. The vaccine-associated CD4 TCRs covered the entire spike protein, and the dominant responses fell in regions 160-218 and 743-854. Because no day 14 peak-response samples were available, repertoires were characterized only after the peak T cell response. Reportedly, close to half of the unique spike-specific TCRs recognized epitopes lying outside the regions that are mutated in the B.1.351 and B.1.1.7 variants. Only a handful of AZD1222 recipients were SARS-CoV-2 seropositive at baseline, limiting conclusions about previously exposed vaccinees. Participants were mostly white British and included more females than males, and it was suggested by the authors that clonal diversity may have been underestimated.

The receptor comes from an adult who received the AZD1222 COVID-19 vaccine. The V and J genes are TRBV4-3 and TRBJ2-6, with the D gene tentatively TRBD1 or TRBD2, based on 6 matching bases in each. This specimen was peripheral blood, taken 28 days after the second AZD1222 dose. The CDR3 protein sequence reads: CASSQTGASSGANVLTF. The DNA sequence reads TGCGCCAGCAGCCAGACGGGGGCAAGCTCTGGGGCCAACGTCCTGACTTTC.